The T cell receptor beta chain described here comes from a study of blood T cells in healthy people across ages (dated by TCRdb to between 2014 and 2017). Some background on the complete study: Template switching captured roughly one uniquely barcoded TCR beta cDNA molecule per two T cells in model experiments. Age-related changes in TCR beta repertoire diversity were measured in the study by deep sequencing normalized with unique cDNA molecular identifiers. The donors were split into four age groups: young (average around 15 years), middle-aged (about 40), aged (62) and long-lived (over 80). To avoid experimental bias, donors of different ages were randomly spread across the sequencing lanes. The study analyzed two additional independent replicas of 1 million unique cDNA reads from the same blood draw for two donors, one aged 18 to 30 and one aged 80 or older. Study-wide findings and limitations: Estimates of total diversity based on one million sequenced T cells were considered lower bounds and underestimates. Observed TCR beta diversity correlated strongly with the percentage of naive T cells measured by flow cytometry. Compared with the aged group, more naive CD4+ T cells, fewer expanded clones and increased TCR diversity were shown by the long-lived group, suggesting age selection. Bulk unsorted PBMC profiling prevented conclusive comparison of naive and antigen-experienced compartments. Because the CMV infection status of the donors was unknown, age-related changes in expanded clonotypes may potentially have been confounded. Observed TCR beta diversity per million T cells fell roughly linearly with age, and a significant reduction was already apparent by age about 38.

Library method: 5' RACE. The second PCR ran for roughly 7 to 11 cycles and used a J-beta primer mix along with a sample-barcoded 5' primer. A unique molecular identifier was introduced onto each TCR beta cDNA molecule by a template-switch 5' adaptor carrying 12 random nucleotides. At least 3 million CDR3-containing paired-end reads were obtained from each sample. All of the RNA was converted into first-strand cDNA using the Mint cDNA synthesis kit, with a TRBC-specific oligonucleotide serving as the primer. All cDNA was treated with uracil-DNA glycosylase and then went through a first 18-cycle PCR with the universal primers M1SS and BC2_uni_R. In the original analysis: For normalization, 1 million high-quality reads, each with a distinct molecular identifier, were randomly selected from each sample. Reads sharing molecular identifiers were discarded rather than binned into consensus sequences. CDR3 identification, clonotype clustering and error correction used MiTCR with a Q25 quality threshold and the strictest error-elimination algorithm. A nonparametric unseen species model with Euler transformation was used to estimate a lower bound on total TCR beta diversity. TCRdb cleaned the public reads at Q25 with fastp, built clones with MiXCR and kept in-frame beta chains. Each CDR3 protein appears once, grouped with its most common genes and DNA. None of the V and J calls come from the authors' own analysis; TCRdb made them. The sample table records 1.5 million to 2 million distinct CDR3 sequences; approximately 39% of these occur just once. The ten biggest clones cover 20% to 25% of the sample.

Relative to germline, V is missing 2 bases and J is missing 5 bases, with 5 bases of the junction outside any gene match. From the germline V gene, CDR1 is LGHNA and CDR2 is YSLEER. There are 15 amino acids in the CDR3, from cysteine to phenylalanine inclusive. Just the 45-base CDR3 DNA is kept, in frame starting at base 1. Systemically healthy Caucasian individuals from Russia, roughly 40 in total and aged roughly 6 to 100 years, were included as donors. Each donor gave 8 to 10 milliliters of peripheral blood, collected into EDTA-treated Vacutainer tubes. PBMCs were isolated by Ficoll-Paque density-gradient centrifugation, with at least 6.5 million obtained per sample. Trizol reagent was used to extract total RNA from the PBMCs, yielding at least 5.5 micrograms per sample. The percentages of naive CD45RAhigh/CD27high T cells were determined by flow cytometry on a PBMC aliquot from every donor. This clonotype was picked up a small number of times. Its antigen is unknown. Base qualities are not provided; no much larger clone lies one nucleotide away.

The sample was blood. The TCR sequence derives from a human donor in good health. Recombination connected TRBV4-3 to TRBJ2-4, with 8 junctional bases fitting TRBD1. The CDR3 amino acid sequence is: CASSQLQGAENIQYF. The DNA sequence is as follows: TGCGCCAGCAGCCAACTCCAGGGGGCTGAAAACATTCAGTACTTC.